A single sample gave rise to the 6 T cell receptor beta chains below, sequenced in a study of prognosis after radiotherapy for stage I lung cancer. Genomic DNA served as the source from which two-round multiplex PCR generated TCR beta CDR3 amplicons. Each TRBV and TRBJ gene had its own primer in the first PCR round. MiXCR, run by TCRdb on the multiplex PCR reads, gives a single entry per CDR3 protein. The sample carries 20,000 to 25,000 distinct CDR3 sequences, around 40% recorded once. Source: PBMCs, taken before or after stereotactic body radiation therapy (not recorded which). Every receptor here comes from a donor over 45 with non-small cell lung cancer.

This clonotype counts as medium-sized. The J gene is TRBJ2-1, the V gene TRBV5-1; a possible D gene is TRBD2 (6 bases). The CDR3 totals 13 residues. The V and J ends lost 1 base and 8 bases respectively, with 10 bases between them. Looked up from germline, CDR1 is SGHRS and CDR2 is YFSETQ. In DNA form, the CDR3 reads TGCGCCAGCAGCTTGCCTACGGGAGATGAGCAGTTCTTC. This codes for CASSLPTGDEQFF. Using reference TRBV5-1 and TRBJ2-1 for the parts outside the CDR3, the full variable domain is KAGVTQTPRYLIKTRGQQVTLSCSPISGHRSVSWYQQTPGQGLQFLFEYFSETQRNKGNFPGRFSGRQFSNSRSEMNVSTLELGDSALYLCASSLPTGDEQFFGPGTRLTVL.

This clonotype was observed a single time. The genes are TRBV4-1 and TRBJ2-7; possibly TRBD1 for D (5 bases). Germline assignment: CDR1 MGHRA and CDR2 YSYEKL. The CDR3 length is 15 residues. The V end lost 5 bases, the J end lost 3 bases, and 17 bases lay between the germline ends. CDR3 in amino acids: CASSSTGLGHYEQYF. The CDR3 DNA reads as TGCGCCAGCAGCTCCACCGGGCTAGGACACTACGAGCAGTACTTC.

Judged by abundance, this clonotype is medium-sized. The chain recombines TRBV11-3 with TRBJ2-7; a weak D match, TRBD2 (6 bases). CDR1 SGHNT and CDR2 YENEEA come from the germline V gene. CDR3 length equals 15 residues. Trimming removed 6 bases from V and 0 bases from J, with 15 bases in between. CDR3 DNA sequence: TGTGCCAGCAGTGCGGGGTTTGAGATCTCCTACGAGCAGTACTTC. Translation gives CASSAGFEISYEQYF.

By share, this clonotype ranks as medium-sized. The V call is TRBV11-3, the J call TRBJ2-7; D might be TRBD1 (6 bases). The CDR3 extends over 14 amino acids. Deletions cut 3 bases from V and 3 bases from J, with 12 bases between. Germline CDR1 and CDR2: SGHNT and YENEEA. CDR3 region: CASSLDRPSYEQYF. CDR3 nucleotides: TGTGCCAGCAGCTTGGACAGACCTAGCTACGAGCAGTACTTC.

This clonotype is medium-sized (0.01 to 0.1%) in the sample. The chain carries TRBV28 and TRBJ2-7; D unclear. Trimming removed 8 bases from V and 7 bases from J, with 15 bases in between. Germline V gives CDR1 MDHEN, CDR2 SYDVKM. This CDR3 is built from 12 residues. The CDR3 nucleotides are TGTGCCAGCGGCACCATTTTGGGTGAGCAGTACTTC. Protein sequence: CASGTILGEQYF.

This clonotype was counted at least ten times. V gene TRBV30 combines with J gene TRBJ2-7, with D unresolved. The CDR3 has 14 amino acids. V lost 2 bases to trimming and J lost 4 bases, with 15 bases between them. CDR1 and CDR2 from the germline V gene are GTSNPN and SVGIG (reference sequence). CDR3 DNA: TGTGCCTGGAGTCCCAAAGGGTTGAGGTACGAGCAGTACTTC. Amino acids: CAWSPKGLRYEQYF.